This T cell receptor (beta chain) was captured in a study of blood T cell repertoires in COVID-19. For the study at large: Sites across the United States, Italy and Spain contributed samples from acute and convalescent COVID-19. T cells, B-cell-depleted T cells, or PBMCs supplied cDNA or gDNA.

In the original processing: Using reference gene primer amplification, nucleated cell counts were estimated. TCRdb's table, derived via immunoSEQ multiplex PCR, lists solely in-frame clones and lacks some. D and trimming were read from the DNA, whereas the V and J calls and clone size are those reported in that table. The sample yields 45,000 to 60,000 clones, roughly 80% seen once. Looked up from germline, CDR1 is SGHNT and CDR2 is YENEEA. The length of the CDR3 is 14 residues. Trimming cost V 5 bases and J 5 bases, with 15 bases left between them. Sequencing was carried out using peripheral blood. The rearrangement uses TRBV11-3 and TRBJ1-1, with a possible D match to TRBD1 (5 bases). This TCR was sampled from an elderly woman with acute or convalescent COVID-19. The CDR3 DNA reads as TGTGCCAGCAGCAACCTGCAGGGTGCGACTGAAGCTTTCTTT. Translated: CASSNLQGATEAFF.